This T cell receptor beta chain was captured by sequencing in a study of cytomegalovirus exposure and HLA in healthy donors. Study-level results: In vitro, a few CMV-associated chains proved specific for CMV antigens.

60 Vbeta and 13 Jbeta primers were used in PCR. The assay was immunoSEQ multiplex PCR, and TCRdb's table has in-frame clones only and misses some. Among 200,000 or so clones, over 75% were seen once, and the ten largest hold around 1.2%. This clone was observed a few times. Its antigen is still unknown. The V gene's germline CDR1 is SGHRS and CDR2 YFSETQ. V was clipped by 3 bases and J by 7 bases, with 16 bases between them. This CDR3 has 15 amino acids. Source material: PBMCs. The rearrangement links TRBV5-1 to TRBJ1-4, with D possibly being TRBD1 (6 bases). The origin of this receptor is a human donor in good health. CDR3 sequence (DNA): TGCGCCAGCAGCTCCAAGACAGGAGGTAGTGAAAAACTGTTTTTT. This sequence encodes CASSSKTGGSEKLFF. Variable domain in full (rest from reference TRBV5-1 and TRBJ1-4): KAGVTQTPRYLIKTRGQQVTLSCSPISGHRSVSWYQQTPGQGLQFLFEYFSETQRNKGNFPGRFSGRQFSNSRSEMNVSTLELGDSALYLCASSSKTGGSEKLFFGSGTQLSVL.